The 27 T cell receptor beta chains below all came from one sample that was sequenced in a study of shared clonotypes between healthy human individuals. The data were produced by immunoSEQ multiplex PCR, yet TCRdb's version contains in-frame clones alone and is incomplete. The sample has some 980,000 clones; 60% to 85% are singletons. Sample: memory CD4+ T cells sorted from blood. Subset meaning: CD45RA-negative fraction. The receptors originated from a man younger than 35 in good health.

J is TRBJ2-5 and V is TRBV10-3; 8 nucleotides line up with TRBD2. CDR1 is ENHRY and CDR2 is SYGVKD in the germline V gene. After removal of 3 bases from V and 4 bases from J, the junction contained 4 bases not matched to a gene. CDR3 length: 14 residues. CDR3 sequence: CAISDGRGVETQYF. For the CDR3, the DNA is TGTGCCATCAGTGACGGGCGGGGGGTAGAGACCCAGTACTTC.

This chain links TRBV5-1 with TRBJ2-3, with 8 bases that match TRBD2. V trimming: 2 bases; J trimming: 2 bases; junction bases outside the gene matches: 4. This CDR3 contains 15 residues. Germline V CDR1 and CDR2: SGHRS, YFSETQ. CDR3 sequence (DNA): TGCGCCAGCAGCTTAGCGGGAGTGTTCACAGATACGCAGTATTTT. Encoded protein: CASSLAGVFTDTQYF.

This clone was detected only a few times. Other nucleotide sequences from this sample produce the same CDR3. The V gene is TRBV20-1, the J gene TRBJ2-3; D uncertain. Germline CDR1 reads DFQATT; CDR2 reads SNEGSKA (reference sequence). This CDR3 contains 11 residues. The V end was cut by 6 bases, the J end by 6 bases, with 10 bases between. CDR3 loop: CSAGRGDTQYF. CDR3 in DNA: TGCAGTGCAGGGCGTGGGGATACGCAGTATTTT.

V gene TRBV18 combines with J gene TRBJ1-4, with 10 bases that match TRBD1. The CDR3 sequence is 17 residues long. Looked up from germline, CDR1 is KGHSH and CDR2 is LQKENI. The V segment lost 0 bases and the J segment 5 bases; nucleotides outside the gene matches: 6. CDR3 bases: TGTGCCAGCTCACCACCGGCACGGGGACAGGGGAATGAAAAACTGTTTTTT. Translation gives CASSPPARGQGNEKLFF. The variable domain in full, with the rest retrieved from reference TRBV18 and TRBJ1-4, is NAGVMQNPRHLVRRRGQEARLRCSPMKGHSHVYWYRQLPEEGLKFMVYLQKENIIDESGMPKERFSAEFPKEGPSILRIQQVVRGDSAAYFCASSPPARGQGNEKLFFGSGTQLSVL.

CDR3 in DNA: TGTGCCAGTCACGGGACAGGCAATCACGAGCAGTACTTC. Protein product: CASHGTGNHEQYF. The chain combines TRBV28 with TRBJ2-7; 8 nucleotides align to TRBD1. The CDR3 has 13 amino acids. Germline V gene lookup returns CDR1 MDHEN and CDR2 SYDVKM. J lost 5 bases, V lost 9 bases, and 9 bases had no gene match. The full variable domain, its missing parts supplied by reference TRBV28 and TRBJ2-7, is DVKVTQSSRYLVKRTGEKVFLECVQDMDHENMFWYRQDPGLGLRLIYFSYDVKMKEKGDIPEGYSVSREKKERFSLILESASTNQTSMYLCASHGTGNHEQYFGPGTRLTVT.

The genes are TRBV2 and TRBJ1-1; D is unresolved. Trimming took 9 bases from V and 7 from J, leaving 24 bases between them. The CDR3 consists of 15 residues. CDR1 is SNHLY and CDR2 is FYNNEI in the germline V gene. The DNA for the CDR3 is TGTGCCAGTACATTAGGCCCTGGAGCCTTTCGTGAAGCTTTCTTT. It encodes CASTLGPGAFREAFF. Filled out from reference TRBV2 and TRBJ1-1, the complete variable domain reads EPEVTQTPSHQVTQMGQEVILRCVPISNHLYFYWYRQILGQKVEFLVSFYNNEISEKSEIFDDQFSVERPDGSNFTLKIRSTKLEDSAMYFCASTLGPGAFREAFFGQGTRLTVV.

The chain employs TRBV5-1 and TRBJ2-5, with 10 bases matching TRBD1. The DNA end favors TRBJ2-7, so the J call may be wrong. Germline CDR1 is SGHRS and CDR2 is YFSETQ. The CDR3 sequence is 14 residues long. CDR3 DNA: TGCGCCAGCAGCGAGACAGGGGGCCCCTACGAGCAGTACTTC. This gives the protein CASSETGGPYEQYF.

This clone was seen ten or more times. The rearrangement uses TRBV5-1 and TRBJ1-1, with D possibly matching TRBD1 (5 bases). Germline V gene sequence: CDR1 SGHRS, CDR2 YFSETQ. Trimming removed 6 bases at V and 1 base at J, with 13 bases between. The CDR3 sequence is 14 residues long. The CDR3 loop is CASKLSGGNTEAFF. The CDR3 DNA reads TGCGCCAGCAAATTAAGTGGGGGGAACACTGAAGCTTTCTTT.

The CDR3 DNA reads as TGCGCCAGCAGTACCGGGGAGAACACCGGGGAGCTGTTTTTT. Translated: CASSTGENTGELFF. The J gene is TRBJ2-2, the V gene TRBV10-1; weak D call: TRBD2 (5 bases). V was shortened by 5 bases and J by 1 base, with 8 bases between the two germline ends. Germline CDR1 and CDR2: WNHNN and SYGVQD (reference sequence). There are 14 residues in the CDR3.

This chain uses TRBV2 with TRBJ1-2, with D unclear. CDR1 and CDR2 (germline): SNHLY, FYNNEI. The CDR3 is 12 residues long. Trimming pared 6 bases from V and 8 bases from J, leaving 13 bases between. The CDR3 protein is CASRAVREGYTF. DNA for the CDR3: TGTGCCAGCAGAGCCGTTAGGGAGGGCTACACCTTC.

This chain joins TRBV2 and TRBJ1-6, with 9 nucleotides matching TRBD1. The trim removed 8 bases at V and 0 bases at J, leaving 8 bases unmatched. This CDR3 has 17 residues. Germline V gene sequence: CDR1 SNHLY, CDR2 FYNNEI. The CDR3 DNA sequence: TGTGCCAGCCACCGGGACAGGGCTGCCTCCTATAATTCACCCCTCCACTTT. This translates into CASHRDRAASYNSPLHF.

The rearrangement joins TRBV10-1 to TRBJ2-3; maybe TRBD2 (6 bases). Germline CDR1 is WNHNN and CDR2 is SYGVQD (reference sequence). This CDR3 region has 15 residues. V lost 7 bases to trimming and J lost 2 bases, with 16 bases between them. The CDR3 protein is CASNPGRIVTDTQYF. Here the CDR3 DNA reads TGCGCCAGCAATCCGGGGAGGATAGTCACAGATACGCAGTATTTT.

This sequence joins TRBV19 and TRBJ1-1, with D possibly matching TRBD1 (6 bases). The germline V gene has CDR1 LNHDA and CDR2 SQIVND (reference sequence). The CDR3 runs 14 residues. V dropped 3 bases and J dropped 4 bases, with 12 bases sitting between them. The CDR3 DNA sequence: TGTGCCAGTAGTATCGGCCAGGGGCCCACTGAAGCTTTCTTT. Its protein is CASSIGQGPTEAFF.

This clone was observed a handful of times. The gene calls are TRBV19 and TRBJ1-1; D is unclear. This CDR3 region has 14 residues. The germline CDR1 and CDR2 sequences are LNHDA and SQIVND (reference sequence). The V end was cut by 3 bases, the J end by 1 base, with 9 bases between. The CDR3 DNA follows: TGTGCCAGTAGTATTCGGGCGGGGAACACTGAAGCTTTCTTT. Translation gives CASSIRAGNTEAFF.

The chain uses TRBV27 and TRBJ1-6, with D possibly TRBD1 on 5 matching bases. The CDR3 covers 16 residues. The V and J ends lost 4 bases and 5 bases respectively, with 15 bases between them. Germline V gene sequence: CDR1 MNHEY, CDR2 SMNVEV (reference sequence). The CDR3 loop is CASSSGFKYNNSPLHF. The DNA for the CDR3 is TGTGCCAGCAGTTCAGGGTTCAAGTACAATAATTCACCCCTCCACTTT.

A single count supports this clone. The chain has TRBV30 and TRBJ2-2, with TRBD1 identical over 9 bases. This CDR3 has 17 amino acids. Unmatched junction bases numbered 10, after V lost 0 bases and J lost 5 bases. Germline V CDR1 and CDR2: GTSNPN, SVGIG (reference sequence). The chain's CDR3 is CAWSVFSTGGWTGELFF. DNA for the CDR3: TGTGCCTGGAGTGTGTTTTCGACAGGGGGTTGGACCGGGGAGCTGTTTTTT.

This clone was picked up many times. The chain couples TRBV10-3 to TRBJ1-1; maybe TRBD1 (5 bases). The CDR3 has 15 amino acids. Trimming left V 3 bases short and J 2 bases short, with 13 bases between. The germline V gene has CDR1 ENHRY and CDR2 SYGVKD. The CDR3 sequence is CAISEGGALNTEAFF. The CDR3 DNA sequence: TGTGCCATCAGTGAAGGTGGGGCCCTTAACACTGAAGCTTTCTTT.

The genes are TRBV6-4 and TRBJ2-5; TRBD2 agrees at 7 bases. CDR1 and CDR2 (germline): MRHNA, SNTAGT. The CDR3 is made up of 15 amino acids. The ends lost 6 bases at V and 0 bases at J; junction bases unmatched: 7. The CDR3 spells CASSHQAGNQETQYF. The CDR3 nucleotides read TGTGCCAGCAGCCACCAAGCGGGGAACCAAGAGACCCAGTACTTC.

V and J are TRBV19 and TRBJ2-7; tentative D call: TRBD2 (5 bases). There are 14 residues in the CDR3. The V gene lost 5 bases and the J gene lost 2 bases, with 13 bases spanning the gap. From germline, CDR1 is LNHDA and CDR2 SQIVND (reference sequence). The CDR3 sequence is CASSPSGGPYEQYF. CDR3 DNA sequence: TGTGCCAGTAGTCCAAGCGGAGGACCCTACGAGCAGTACTTC.

This clone was counted only a few times. The rearrangement uses TRBV4-2 and TRBJ2-5; D is unresolved. With 0 bases removed from V and 4 bases from J, the gap between germline ends came to 0 bases. The CDR3 totals 11 residues. Germline V lookup: CDR1 LGHNA, CDR2 YNFKEQ. The CDR3, as DNA: TGTGCCAGCAGCCAAGAAGAGACCCAGTACTTC. It is translated as CASSQEETQYF.

The CDR3 here is CASRSPELPGANVLTF. As DNA, the CDR3 is TGCGCCAGCAGATCCCCAGAGCTGCCTGGGGCCAACGTCCTGACTTTC. The rearrangement joins TRBV5-1 to TRBJ2-6; no firm D call. Trimming left V 5 bases short and J 2 bases short, with 14 bases between. This CDR3 is 16 amino acids long. Germline values: CDR1 SGHRS, CDR2 YFSETQ. Drawing the rest from reference TRBV5-1 and TRBJ2-6, the complete variable domain is KAGVTQTPRYLIKTRGQQVTLSCSPISGHRSVSWYQQTPGQGLQFLFEYFSETQRNKGNFPGRFSGRQFSNSRSEMNVSTLELGDSALYLCASRSPELPGANVLTFGAGSRLTVL.

The rearrangement joins TRBV4-2 to TRBJ2-5; D is unresolved. This CDR3 is built from 12 residues. In germline, CDR1 is LGHNA, CDR2 YNFKEQ. V was clipped by 0 bases and J by 2 bases, with 1 base between them. CDR3 sequence (DNA): TGTGCCAGCAGCCAAGATCAAGAGACCCAGTACTTC. Its protein product is CASSQDQETQYF.

This sequence joins TRBV10-3 and TRBJ1-2; TRBD1 matches at 7 bases. This CDR3 is built from 13 residues. Germline V CDR1 and CDR2: ENHRY, SYGVKD. Germline trimming cut 4 bases from V and 3 bases from J; bases unmatched to any gene: 2. The CDR3 coding sequence is TGTGCCATCAGTGTCGGACAGGACTATGGCTACACCTTC. Amino acid sequence: CAISVGQDYGYTF.

V is TRBV5-4 and J is TRBJ2-5, with D perhaps TRBD1 (6 bases). This CDR3 has 14 amino acids. Between the trimmed V and J ends, which lost 3 bases and 4 bases, there was a span of 13 bases. Per the germline V gene, CDR1 is SGHNT and CDR2 is YYREEE (reference sequence). CDR3 protein: CASSSIRQVETQYF. The CDR3 DNA sequence: TGTGCCAGCAGCTCCATCAGACAGGTAGAGACCCAGTACTTC.

The chain joins TRBV30 to TRBJ2-7, with unresolved D. CDR1 is GTSNPN and CDR2 is SVGIG in the germline V gene (reference sequence). This CDR3 comprises 13 residues. Trimming removed 1 base from V and 3 bases from J, with 10 bases in between. This CDR3 is CAWSEELSYEQYF. CDR3 nucleotide sequence: TGTGCCTGGAGTGAGGAGCTCAGCTACGAGCAGTACTTC. The whole variable domain, filled in from reference TRBV30 and TRBJ2-7, reads SQTIHQWPATLVQPVGSPLSLECTVEGTSNPNLYWYRQAAGRGLQLLFYSVGIGQISSEVPQNLSASRPQDRQFILSSKKLLLSDSGFYLCAWSEELSYEQYFGPGTRLTVT.

This clone showed up just a few times. The rearrangement links TRBV7-9 to TRBJ2-1; 11 bases match TRBD2. The J segment lost 9 bases and the V segment lost 2 bases, leaving 6 bases of the junction unmatched. Germline CDR1 SEHNR, CDR2 FQNEAQ (reference sequence). The CDR3 is made up of 15 amino acids. The CDR3 region is CASSLKLAGVLEQFF. The CDR3 bases are TGTGCCAGCAGCTTAAAACTAGCGGGAGTTCTTGAGCAGTTCTTC.

A note on this clone: This sample also contains other DNA sequences that code for the same CDR3. This chain connects TRBV9 to TRBJ1-1; D possibly corresponds to TRBD1 (6 bases). CDR1 is SGDLS, CDR2 YYNGEE, per germline. There are 14 residues in the CDR3. Trimming cost V 4 bases and J 1 base, with 11 bases left between them. The CDR3 loop reads CASSLGGGNTEAFF. As DNA, the CDR3 is TGTGCCAGCAGCCTCGGGGGCGGGAACACTGAAGCTTTCTTT.